This T cell receptor (beta chain) was recovered during a study of radiation and T cells in renal cell carcinoma. As regards this clone: At the DNA level, this CDR3 is encoded by other sequences in the same sample as well.

This table comes from immunoSEQ multiplex PCR, and its TCRdb copy is limited to in-frame clones, with some not included. This table has 120,000 to 150,000 clones, roughly 83% appearing once. V was clipped by 3 bases and J by 4 bases, with 10 bases between them. This CDR3 is built from 14 residues. Per germline, CDR1 SNHLY and CDR2 FYNNEI. Time point denoted: baseline pretreatment blood. As for treatment: 15 Gy SBRT to primary tumor, nephrectomy 4 weeks later. The chain employs TRBV2 and TRBJ1-5; tentatively, D is TRBD1 (5 bases). This sample comprised blood, obtained from a patient whose treatment included radiotherapy and nephrectomy. This receptor was obtained from a woman aged 45 to 65 with renal cell carcinoma. CDR3 loop: CASSDRVGNQPQHF. Here the CDR3 DNA reads TGTGCCAGCAGTGACAGGGTAGGTAATCAGCCCCAGCATTTT.